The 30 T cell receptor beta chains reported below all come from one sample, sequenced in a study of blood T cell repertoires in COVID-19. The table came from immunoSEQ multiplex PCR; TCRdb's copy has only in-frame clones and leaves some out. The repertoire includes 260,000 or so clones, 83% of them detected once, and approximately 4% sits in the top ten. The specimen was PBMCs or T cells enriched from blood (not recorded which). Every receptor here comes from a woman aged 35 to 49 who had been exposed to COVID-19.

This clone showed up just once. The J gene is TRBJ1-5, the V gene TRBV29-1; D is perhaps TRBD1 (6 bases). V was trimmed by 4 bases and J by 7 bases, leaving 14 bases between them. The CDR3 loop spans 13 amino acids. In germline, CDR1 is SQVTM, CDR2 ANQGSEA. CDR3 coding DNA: TGCAGCGTTGTCACGGGGGGCGGGCAGCCCCAGCATTTT. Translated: CSVVTGGGQPQHF. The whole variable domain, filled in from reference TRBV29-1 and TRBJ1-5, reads SAVISQKPSRDICQRGTSLTIQCQVDSQVTMMFWYRQQPGQSLTLIATANQGSEATYESGFVIDKFPISRPNLTFSTLTVSNMSPEDSSIYLCSVVTGGGQPQHFGDGTRLSIL.

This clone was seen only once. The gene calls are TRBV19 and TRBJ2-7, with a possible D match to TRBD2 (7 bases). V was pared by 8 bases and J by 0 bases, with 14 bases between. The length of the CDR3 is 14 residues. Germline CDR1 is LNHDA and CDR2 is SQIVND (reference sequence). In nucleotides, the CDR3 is TGTGCCAGTTCCAAGGGGGGGGGCTCCTACGAGCAGTACTTC. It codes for CASSKGGGSYEQYF.

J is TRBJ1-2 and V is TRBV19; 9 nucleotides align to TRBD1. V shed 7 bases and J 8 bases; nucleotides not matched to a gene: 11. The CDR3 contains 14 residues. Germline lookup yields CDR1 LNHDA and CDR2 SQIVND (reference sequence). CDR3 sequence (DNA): TGTGCCAGTACCGTATGGGGGACAGGGCTCGGCTACACCTTC. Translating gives CASTVWGTGLGYTF.

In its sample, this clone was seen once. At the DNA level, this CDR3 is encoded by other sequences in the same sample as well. Here the CDR3 DNA reads TGTGCCAGCAGTTTGGGGGGTGGTGGCAATCAGCCCCAGCATTTT. Its translation is CASSLGGGGNQPQHF. This chain uses TRBV28 with TRBJ1-5; TRBD1 might be the D (5 bases). The germline V gene has CDR1 MDHEN and CDR2 SYDVKM. Trimming shortened V by 3 bases and J by 2 bases, and 11 bases separated the two germline ends. The CDR3 extends over 15 amino acids.

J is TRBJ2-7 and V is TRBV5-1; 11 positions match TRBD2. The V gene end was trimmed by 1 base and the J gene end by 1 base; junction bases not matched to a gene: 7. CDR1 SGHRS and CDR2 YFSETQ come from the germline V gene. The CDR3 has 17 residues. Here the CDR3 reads CASSLTGTSGTSYEQYF. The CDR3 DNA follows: TGCGCCAGCAGCTTGACCGGGACTAGCGGAACATCCTACGAGCAGTACTTC.

CDR3: CASRGTANQPQHF. The DNA for the CDR3 is TGTGCCAGCAGGGGCACAGCCAATCAGCCCCAGCATTTT. The J gene is TRBJ1-5, the V gene TRBV7-2; D is undetermined. The length of the CDR3 is 13 residues. Trimming cost V 6 bases and J 3 bases, with 9 bases left between them. CDR1 and CDR2 from the germline V gene are SGHTA and FQGNSA.

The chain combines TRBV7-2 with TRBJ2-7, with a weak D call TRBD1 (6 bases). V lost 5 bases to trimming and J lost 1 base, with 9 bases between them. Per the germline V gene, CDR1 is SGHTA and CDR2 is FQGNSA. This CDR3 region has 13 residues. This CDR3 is CASSAGQSYEQYF. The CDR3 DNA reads TGTGCCAGCAGCGCAGGACAGTCCTACGAGCAGTACTTC.

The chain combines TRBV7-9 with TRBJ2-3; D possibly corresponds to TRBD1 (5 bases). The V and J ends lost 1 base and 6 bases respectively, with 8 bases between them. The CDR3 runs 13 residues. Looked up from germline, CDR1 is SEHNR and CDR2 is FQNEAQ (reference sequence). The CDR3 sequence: CASSLDQGDTQYF. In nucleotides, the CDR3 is TGTGCCAGCAGCTTAGACCAGGGCGATACGCAGTATTTT.

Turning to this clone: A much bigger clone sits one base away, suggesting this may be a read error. This CDR3 reads CASSSATGVNTEAFF. The CDR3 DNA reads TGTGCCAGCAGCTCCGCGACAGGGGTGAACACTGAAGCTTTCTTT. V and J are TRBV7-3 and TRBJ1-1, with 8 bases lining up with TRBD1. From germline, CDR1 is SGHTA and CDR2 FQGTGA. This CDR3 is built from 15 residues. V shed 4 bases, J shed 0 bases, and the junction held 4 bases outside the gene matches.

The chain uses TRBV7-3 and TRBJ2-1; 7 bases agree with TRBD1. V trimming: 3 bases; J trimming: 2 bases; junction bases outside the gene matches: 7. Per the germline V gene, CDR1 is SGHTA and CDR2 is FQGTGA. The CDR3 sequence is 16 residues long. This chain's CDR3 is CASSFLDRVAYNEQFF. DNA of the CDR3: TGTGCCAGCAGCTTCCTCGACAGGGTGGCCTACAATGAGCAGTTCTTC.

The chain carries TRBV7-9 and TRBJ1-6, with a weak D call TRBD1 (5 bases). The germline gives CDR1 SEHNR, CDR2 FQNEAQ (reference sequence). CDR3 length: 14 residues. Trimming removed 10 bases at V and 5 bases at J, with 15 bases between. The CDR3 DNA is TGTGCCACTAACACAGGAAATGATAATTCACCCCTCCACTTT. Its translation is CATNTGNDNSPLHF.

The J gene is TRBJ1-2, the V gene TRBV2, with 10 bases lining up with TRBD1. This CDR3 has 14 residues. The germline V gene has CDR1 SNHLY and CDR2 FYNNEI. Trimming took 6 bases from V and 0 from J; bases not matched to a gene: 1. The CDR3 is CASSGQGANYGYTF. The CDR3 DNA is TGTGCCAGCAGCGGACAGGGGGCTAACTATGGCTACACCTTC.

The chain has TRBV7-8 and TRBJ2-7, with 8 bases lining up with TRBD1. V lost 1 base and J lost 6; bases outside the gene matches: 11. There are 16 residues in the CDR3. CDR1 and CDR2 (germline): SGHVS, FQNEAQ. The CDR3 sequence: CASSLGGDGQGGEQYF. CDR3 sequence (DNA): TGTGCCAGCAGCTTAGGGGGTGATGGACAGGGTGGCGAGCAGTACTTC.

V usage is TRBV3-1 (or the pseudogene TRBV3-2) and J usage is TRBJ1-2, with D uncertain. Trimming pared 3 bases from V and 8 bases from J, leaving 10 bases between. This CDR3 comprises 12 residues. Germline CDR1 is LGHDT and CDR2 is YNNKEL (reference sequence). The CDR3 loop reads CASSHGGKGYTF. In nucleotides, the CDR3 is TGTGCCAGCAGCCACGGTGGTAAGGGCTACACCTTC.

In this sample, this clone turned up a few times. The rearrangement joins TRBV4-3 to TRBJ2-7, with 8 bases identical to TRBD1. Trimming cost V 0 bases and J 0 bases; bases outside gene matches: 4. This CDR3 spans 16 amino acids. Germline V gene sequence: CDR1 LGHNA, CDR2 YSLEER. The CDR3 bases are TGCGCCAGCAGCCAAGATCAGGGGACAGGCTCCTACGAGCAGTACTTC. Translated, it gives CASSQDQGTGSYEQYF.

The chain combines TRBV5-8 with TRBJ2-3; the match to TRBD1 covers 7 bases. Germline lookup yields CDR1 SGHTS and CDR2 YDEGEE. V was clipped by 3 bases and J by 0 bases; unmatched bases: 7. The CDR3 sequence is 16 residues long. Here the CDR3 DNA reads TGTGCCAGCAGCTACGGACAGGCAACTAGCACAGATACGCAGTATTTT. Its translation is CASSYGQATSTDTQYF.

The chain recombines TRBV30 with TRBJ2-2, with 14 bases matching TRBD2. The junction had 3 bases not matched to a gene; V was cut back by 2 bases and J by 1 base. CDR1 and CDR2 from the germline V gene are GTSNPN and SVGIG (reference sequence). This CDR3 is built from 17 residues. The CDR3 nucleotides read TGTGCCTGGAGTCAGGGACTAGCGGGGGTGAACACCGGGGAGCTGTTTTTT. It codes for CAWSQGLAGVNTGELFF.

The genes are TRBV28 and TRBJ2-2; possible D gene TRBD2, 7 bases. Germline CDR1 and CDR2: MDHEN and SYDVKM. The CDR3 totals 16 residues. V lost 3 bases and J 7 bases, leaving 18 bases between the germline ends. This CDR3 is CASSLVRGAPGGELFF. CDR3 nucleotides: TGTGCCAGCAGTTTGGTCCGGGGGGCCCCAGGCGGGGAGCTGTTTTTT. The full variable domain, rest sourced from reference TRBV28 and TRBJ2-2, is DVKVTQSSRYLVKRTGEKVFLECVQDMDHENMFWYRQDPGLGLRLIYFSYDVKMKEKGDIPEGYSVSREKKERFSLILESASTNQTSMYLCASSLVRGAPGGELFFGEGSRLTVL.

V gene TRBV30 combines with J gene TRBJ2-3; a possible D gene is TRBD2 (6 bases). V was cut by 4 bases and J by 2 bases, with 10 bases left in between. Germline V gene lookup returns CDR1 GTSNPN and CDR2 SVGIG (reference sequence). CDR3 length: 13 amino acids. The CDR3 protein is CAWKRGATDTQYF. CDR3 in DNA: TGTGCCTGGAAACGCGGGGCCACAGATACGCAGTATTTT.

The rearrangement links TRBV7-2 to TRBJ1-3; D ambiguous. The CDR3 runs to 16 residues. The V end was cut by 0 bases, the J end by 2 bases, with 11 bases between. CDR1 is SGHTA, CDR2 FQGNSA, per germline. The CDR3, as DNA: TGTGCCAGCAGCTTAGCGCTTTGGGCCGCTGGAAACACCATATATTTT. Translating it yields CASSLALWAAGNTIYF.

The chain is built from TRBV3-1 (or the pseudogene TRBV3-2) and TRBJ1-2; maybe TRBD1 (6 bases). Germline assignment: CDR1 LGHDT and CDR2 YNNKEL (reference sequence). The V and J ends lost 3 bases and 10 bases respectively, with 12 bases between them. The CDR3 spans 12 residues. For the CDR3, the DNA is TGTGCCAGCAGCCAGCAAGACAGGATCTACACCTTC. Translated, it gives CASSQQDRIYTF.

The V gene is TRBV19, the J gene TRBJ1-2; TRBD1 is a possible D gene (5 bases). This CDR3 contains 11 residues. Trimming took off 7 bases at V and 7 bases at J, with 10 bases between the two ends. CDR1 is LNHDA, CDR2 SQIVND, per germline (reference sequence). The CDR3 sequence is CASISQGGYTF. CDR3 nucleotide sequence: TGTGCCAGTATCTCTCAGGGTGGCTACACCTTC.

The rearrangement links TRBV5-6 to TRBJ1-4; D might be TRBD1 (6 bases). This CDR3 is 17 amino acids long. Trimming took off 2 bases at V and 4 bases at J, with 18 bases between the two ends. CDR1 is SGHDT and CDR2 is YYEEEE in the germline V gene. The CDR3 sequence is CASSLYSSGQFNEKLFF. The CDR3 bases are TGTGCCAGCAGCTTATATTCTTCAGGACAGTTTAATGAAAAACTGTTTTTT.

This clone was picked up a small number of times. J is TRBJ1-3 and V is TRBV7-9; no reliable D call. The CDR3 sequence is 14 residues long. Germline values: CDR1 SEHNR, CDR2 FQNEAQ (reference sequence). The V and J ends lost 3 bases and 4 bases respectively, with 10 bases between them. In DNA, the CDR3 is TGTGCCAGCAGCTTCGGGGTGACAGGAAACACCATATATTTT. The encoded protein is CASSFGVTGNTIYF.

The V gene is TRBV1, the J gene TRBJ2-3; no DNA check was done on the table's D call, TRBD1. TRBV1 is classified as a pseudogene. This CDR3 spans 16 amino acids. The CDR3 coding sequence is TGCACCAGCAGCCTTGTGGGGAACTCTAGGGGAGATACGCAGTATTTT. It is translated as CTSSLVGNSRGDTQYF.

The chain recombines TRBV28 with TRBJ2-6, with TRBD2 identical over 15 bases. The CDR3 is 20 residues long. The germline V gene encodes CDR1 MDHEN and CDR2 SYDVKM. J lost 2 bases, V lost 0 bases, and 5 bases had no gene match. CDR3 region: CASSLWTWTSGGAGANVLTF. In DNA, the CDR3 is TGTGCCAGCAGTTTATGGACCTGGACTAGCGGGGGGGCTGGGGCCAACGTCCTGACTTTC.

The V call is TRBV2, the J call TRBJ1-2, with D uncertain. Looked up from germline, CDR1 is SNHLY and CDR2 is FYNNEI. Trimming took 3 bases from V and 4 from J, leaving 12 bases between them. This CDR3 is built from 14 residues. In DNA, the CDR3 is TGTGCCAGCAGTGACCGCGAGGGTCTCTATGGCTACACCTTC. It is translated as CASSDREGLYGYTF.

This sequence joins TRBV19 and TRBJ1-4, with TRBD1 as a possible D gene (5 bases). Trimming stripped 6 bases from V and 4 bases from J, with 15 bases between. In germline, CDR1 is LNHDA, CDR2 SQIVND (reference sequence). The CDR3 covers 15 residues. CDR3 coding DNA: TGTGCCAGTAGCTTGCAGACAGCGGGTAATGAAAAACTGTTTTTT. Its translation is CASSLQTAGNEKLFF. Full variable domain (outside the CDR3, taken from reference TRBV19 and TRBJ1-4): DGGITQSPKYLFRKEGQNVTLSCEQNLNHDAMYWYRQDPGQGLRLIYYSQIVNDFQKGDIAEGYSVSREKKESFPLTVTSAQKNPTAFYLCASSLQTAGNEKLFFGSGTQLSVL.

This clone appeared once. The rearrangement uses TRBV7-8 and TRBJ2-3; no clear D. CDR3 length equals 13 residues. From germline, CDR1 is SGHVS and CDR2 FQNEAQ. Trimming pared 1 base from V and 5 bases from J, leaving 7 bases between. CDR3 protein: CASSLDRGDTQYF. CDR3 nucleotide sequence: TGTGCCAGCAGCTTAGATCGCGGAGATACGCAGTATTTT.

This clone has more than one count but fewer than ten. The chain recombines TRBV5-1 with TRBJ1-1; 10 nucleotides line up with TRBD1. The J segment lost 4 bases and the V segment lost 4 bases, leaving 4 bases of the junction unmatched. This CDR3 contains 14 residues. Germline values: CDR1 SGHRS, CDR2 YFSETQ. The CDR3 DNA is TGCGCCAGCAGCGTAGGGACAGGGGTCACTGAAGCTTTCTTT. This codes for CASSVGTGVTEAFF.